Each of the 18 T cell receptor beta chains below was sequenced from the same sample in a study of control samples from healthy donors and cancer patients. The protocol was immunoSEQ multiplex PCR, while the TCRdb copy is restricted to in-frame clones and leaves out a portion. The sample has around 53,000 clones, about 90% seen once. The sample comprised PBMCs. The receptors here all came from a man in his sixties with head and neck cancer.

The V call is TRBV5-1, the J call TRBJ2-3; 9 bases align to TRBD1. This CDR3 has 15 residues. Germline CDR1 reads SGHRS; CDR2 reads YFSETQ. Losses at the gene ends were 4 bases for V and 4 bases for J; bases not matched to a gene: 7. The CDR3 loop reads CASSLQGQGPDTQYF. The CDR3 DNA sequence: TGCGCCAGCAGCCTCCAGGGACAGGGACCAGATACGCAGTATTTT. Full variable domain (missing parts from reference TRBV5-1 and TRBJ2-3): KAGVTQTPRYLIKTRGQQVTLSCSPISGHRSVSWYQQTPGQGLQFLFEYFSETQRNKGNFPGRFSGRQFSNSRSEMNVSTLELGDSALYLCASSLQGQGPDTQYFGPGTRLTVL.

The chain combines TRBV7-2 with TRBJ2-7, with a weak D call TRBD1 (6 bases). This CDR3 is 14 amino acids long. The V end was cut by 0 bases, the J end by 6 bases, with 12 bases between. Per the germline V gene, CDR1 is SGHTA and CDR2 is FQGNSA. CDR3 protein: CASSLAGTGFEQYF. CDR3 DNA: TGTGCCAGCAGCTTAGCTGGAACAGGGTTCGAGCAGTACTTC.

V and J are TRBV28 and TRBJ1-6; D remains ambiguous. Germline lookup yields CDR1 MDHEN and CDR2 SYDVKM. CDR3 length: 11 residues. With 5 bases removed from V and 7 bases from J, the gap between germline ends came to 3 bases. The CDR3: CASSGNSPLHF. CDR3 coding DNA: TGTGCCAGCAGTGGCAATTCACCCCTCCACTTT.

The chain employs TRBV4-2 and TRBJ2-7; the match to TRBD2 covers 7 bases. Trimming cost V 0 bases and J 4 bases; bases outside gene matches: 18. Per the germline V gene, CDR1 is LGHNA and CDR2 is YNFKEQ. The CDR3 sequence is 19 residues long. For the CDR3, the DNA is TGTGCCAGCAGCCAAGACCAAGGCTTAGGCGGGGGAGCAAGTTACGAGCAGTACTTC. It encodes CASSQDQGLGGGASYEQYF.

This clone was found once. The chain uses TRBV30 and TRBJ1-1; D perhaps matches TRBD1 (6 bases). V lost 4 bases and J 1 base, leaving 7 bases between the germline ends. This CDR3 region has 12 residues. Germline lookup yields CDR1 GTSNPN and CDR2 SVGIG (reference sequence). Here the CDR3 DNA reads TGTGCCTGGAACAGGGAGAACACTGAAGCTTTCTTT. Translating gives CAWNRENTEAFF.

The chain combines TRBV4-1 with TRBJ2-3; TRBD1 matches 7 bases. This CDR3 contains 13 residues. V was clipped by 0 bases and J by 7 bases; unmatched bases: 1. Germline CDR1 and CDR2: MGHRA and YSYEKL. CDR3 sequence (DNA): TGCGCCAGCAGCCAAGAACAGGGGTATACGCAGTATTTT. Translated, it gives CASSQEQGYTQYF.

The V call is TRBV7-2, the J call TRBJ2-7, with 7 positions matching TRBD2. The germline V gene has CDR1 SGHTA and CDR2 FQGNSA. CDR3 length equals 12 residues. With 5 bases clipped from V and 4 bases from J, the junction kept 2 bases outside the gene matches. In nucleotides, the CDR3 is TGTGCCAGCAGCCCCGGGGGGTACGAGCAGTACTTC. Translating it yields CASSPGGYEQYF.

This rearrangement joins TRBV7-8 to TRBJ2-5; D ambiguous. The CDR3 length is 14 residues. Trimming took off 3 bases at V and 2 bases at J, with 10 bases between the two ends. Germline V lookup: CDR1 SGHVS, CDR2 FQNEAQ. The CDR3 loop reads CASSFSSLQETQYF. Written as DNA, the CDR3 is TGTGCCAGCAGCTTCTCGAGCCTTCAAGAGACCCAGTACTTC.

The CDR3 here is CASSVRALRNQPQHF. The DNA for the CDR3 is TGTGCCAGCAGCGTCCGGGCCCTCCGCAATCAGCCCCAGCATTTT. The V call is TRBV7-8, the J call TRBJ1-5; D ambiguous. From germline, CDR1 is SGHVS and CDR2 FQNEAQ. V was clipped by 5 bases and J by 2 bases, with 13 bases between them. CDR3 size: 15 residues.

This chain uses TRBV7-6 with TRBJ2-5; D perhaps matches TRBD1 (6 bases). The germline V and J ends were trimmed by 6 bases and 1 base, with 12 bases remaining between them. CDR1 SGHVS and CDR2 FNYEAQ come from the germline V gene. The CDR3 runs to 14 residues. The CDR3 region has the DNA TGTGCCAGCAGTCAAACAGGGATCCAAGAGACCCAGTACTTC. This codes for CASSQTGIQETQYF.

The chain uses TRBV19 and TRBJ2-7; TRBD2 matches at 11 bases. This CDR3 spans 14 amino acids. Germline V gene data show CDR1 as LNHDA and CDR2 as SQIVND (reference sequence). The ends lost 9 bases at V and 4 bases at J; junction bases unmatched: 8. Here the CDR3 DNA reads TGTGCCAGCTCCCCCGGGACTAGCGGATACGAGCAGTACTTC. This translates into CASSPGTSGYEQYF.

V is TRBV28 and J is TRBJ1-1; D perhaps matches TRBD1 (5 bases). The CDR3 runs to 16 residues. CDR1 and CDR2 (germline): MDHEN, SYDVKM. Trimming shortened V by 4 bases and J by 0 bases, and 15 bases separated the two germline ends. CDR3 DNA sequence: TGTGCCAGCAGTTGGCCCGGGACCCTCTTGAACACTGAAGCTTTCTTT. It translates to CASSWPGTLLNTEAFF.

The V call is TRBV28, the J call TRBJ2-7; 13 nucleotides agree with TRBD2. Germline V lookup: CDR1 MDHEN, CDR2 SYDVKM. The V segment lost 6 bases and the J segment 1 base; nucleotides outside the gene matches: 6. The CDR3 runs to 16 residues. CDR3 in DNA: TGTGCCAGCAGGGCGCCGGGACTAGCGGGATCCTACGAGCAGTACTTC. Its protein product is CASRAPGLAGSYEQYF.

The V gene is TRBV2, the J gene TRBJ2-1; D not resolved. The germline V gene encodes CDR1 SNHLY and CDR2 FYNNEI. The CDR3 extends over 14 amino acids. The V and J ends lost 1 base and 6 bases respectively, with 10 bases between them. CDR3 coding DNA: TGTGCCAGCAGTGAAGAGTACTACGTCAATGAGCAGTTCTTC. Protein: CASSEEYYVNEQFF. Combining the CDR3 with reference TRBV2 and TRBJ2-1 gives the whole variable domain EPEVTQTPSHQVTQMGQEVILRCVPISNHLYFYWYRQILGQKVEFLVSFYNNEISEKSEIFDDQFSVERPDGSNFTLKIRSTKLEDSAMYFCASSEEYYVNEQFFGPGTRLTVL.

The chain has TRBV5-4 and TRBJ2-5, with D perhaps being TRBD1 or TRBD2 (6 bases each). Trimming cost V 0 bases and J 5 bases, with 14 bases left between them. The CDR3 extends over 15 amino acids. Germline V gene data show CDR1 as SGHNT and CDR2 as YYREEE (reference sequence). The CDR3 here is CASSLEGEVWETQYF. The CDR3 region has the DNA TGTGCCAGCAGCTTGGAGGGGGAGGTGTGGGAGACCCAGTACTTC.

The rearrangement joins TRBV5-4 to TRBJ2-1, with 8 bases matching TRBD1. CDR1 is SGHNT, CDR2 YYREEE, per germline (reference sequence). CDR3 length: 15 amino acids. After removal of 0 bases from V and 7 bases from J, the junction contained 6 bases not matched to a gene. The CDR3 nucleotides are TGTGCCAGCAGCTTGGCGCAGGGGGCCCTTAATGAGCAGTTCTTC. Translating it yields CASSLAQGALNEQFF.

The V and J genes are TRBV4-2 and TRBJ2-3; 13 nucleotides align to TRBD2. This CDR3 contains 17 residues. Trimming took 4 bases from V and 6 from J; bases not matched to a gene: 10. Germline lookup yields CDR1 LGHNA and CDR2 YNFKEQ. CDR3 protein: CASSPGTSGAGRDTQYF. The CDR3 DNA is TGTGCCAGCAGCCCTGGGACTAGCGGGGCTGGGAGGGATACGCAGTATTTT.

J is TRBJ1-1 and V is TRBV5-1, with D uncertain. Germline V gene data show CDR1 as SGHRS and CDR2 as YFSETQ. The CDR3 consists of 14 residues. The ends were cut back, 0 bases at V and 6 bases at J, with 12 bases in the middle. Here the CDR3 reads CASSLASRVAEAFF. The CDR3 region has the DNA TGCGCCAGCAGCTTGGCCTCTCGAGTGGCTGAAGCTTTCTTT.